This T cell receptor beta chain originates from a study of sequential checkpoint blockade in melanoma. Background on the study: Arm A got nivolumab then ipilimumab; arm B the reverse, 1:1. After both sequences, patients received maintenance nivolumab.

The V gene's germline CDR1 is LNHDA and CDR2 SQIVND (reference sequence). This CDR3 region has 17 residues. Trimming removed 9 bases from V and 0 bases from J; junction bases left unmatched: 9. Assay used: immunoSEQ multiplex PCR; TCRdb lists only in-frame clones, some missing. Of 9,500 to 15,000 clones in the sample, about 80% were seen once. Described treatment: randomized to nivolumab then ipilimumab (arm A) or the reverse (arm B). No patient had prior DNA-damaging chemotherapy. Sorted cells were live CD3+CD8+, lacking CD19 and CD56, from PBMCs. The chain is built from TRBV19 and TRBJ2-1; 12 positions agree with TRBD2. This clonotype was obtained from a human donor with melanoma. The material sequenced was CD8+ T cells sorted from blood (inferred from file names), taken from a patient given nivolumab and ipilimumab in sequence. CDR3 region: CASRLAGAISSYNEQFF. The CDR3 coding sequence is TGTGCCAGCAGACTAGCGGGGGCCATTAGCTCCTACAATGAGCAGTTCTTC.